This T cell receptor (beta chain) was sequenced for a study of shared clonotypes between healthy human individuals. Points from the study as a whole: The authors sampled blood alone, and tissue repertoires likely differ. Sequencing depth was predicted to influence how clonotypes are shared among donors.

Worth noting for this clone: Its antigen remains unknown. A far bigger clonotype differs at one base, so this is likely a read error. This specimen includes other DNA sequences encoding the same CDR3.

Unsorted samples, those not sorted, used about 90 million PBMCs for genomic DNA. J lost 1 base, V lost 6 bases, and 7 bases had no gene match. CDR1 and CDR2 from the germline V gene are LGHNA and YNFKEQ. The CDR3 length is 15 residues. Investigators spread the genomic DNA of each subset evenly over several immunoSEQ plates. Clones were sequenced by immunoSEQ multiplex PCR, and TCRdb holds only the in-frame ones, with some missing. The table has more than 400,000 clones, approximately 81% seen once. This sequence was found in a woman between 35 and 50 years old in good health. Some clones in this sample may be carry-over from other donors' samples. Sequencing input: PBMCs. This rearrangement joins TRBV4-2 to TRBJ2-7; 9 bases align to TRBD1. The CDR3 reads CASREGQGESYEQYF. The DNA for the CDR3 is TGTGCCAGCAGAGAGGGACAGGGTGAATCCTACGAGCAGTACTTC.